Below, 11 T cell receptor beta chains from the same sample are listed, as sequenced in a study of radiation and T cells in renal cell carcinoma. Here immunoSEQ multiplex PCR was the method, and the copy in TCRdb shows in-frame clones only, minus some. The profile shows around 64,000 clones, approximately 84% of them singletons. The time point here: baseline pretreatment blood. The treatment is: 15 Gy SBRT to primary tumor, nephrectomy 4 weeks later. The input for sequencing was blood, taken from a patient whose treatment included radiotherapy and nephrectomy. These receptors were collected from a man between 60 and 70 years old with renal cell carcinoma.

J is TRBJ2-6 and V is TRBV7-9; no definite D call. Germline V gene data show CDR1 as SEHNR and CDR2 as FQNEAQ (reference sequence). Trimming took off 6 bases at V and 0 bases at J, with 9 bases between the two ends. The CDR3 sequence is 15 residues long. In nucleotides, the CDR3 is TGTGCCAGCAGTGGCCCGGGCTCTGGGGCCAACGTCCTGACTTTC. Translated, it gives CASSGPGSGANVLTF.

The gene calls are TRBV18 and TRBJ1-5; 7 bases match TRBD1. Unmatched junction bases numbered 11, after V lost 6 bases and J lost 6 bases. This CDR3 is 15 amino acids long. CDR1 KGHSH and CDR2 LQKENI come from the germline V gene. CDR3 protein: CASSGTEGRSQPQHF. The DNA for the CDR3 is TGTGCCAGCTCGGGGACAGAAGGTCGGAGTCAGCCCCAGCATTTT.

This chain connects TRBV4-1 to TRBJ1-3; the D gene is possibly TRBD1 (6 bases). The CDR3 is 18 amino acids. The V end was cut by 0 bases, the J end by 0 bases, with 15 bases between. Germline assignment: CDR1 MGHRA and CDR2 YSYEKL. In DNA form, the CDR3 reads TGCGCCAGCAGCCAAGAGCCCAGGACAGACACCTCTGGAAACACCATATATTTT. Amino acid sequence: CASSQEPRTDTSGNTIYF.

A single count supports this clone. The chain joins TRBV7-9 to TRBJ2-7; D might be TRBD1 (6 bases). V was clipped by 5 bases and J by 4 bases, with 21 bases between them. This CDR3 has 16 residues. The V gene's germline CDR1 is SEHNR and CDR2 FQNEAQ (reference sequence). CDR3 in DNA: TGTGCCAGCAGCCACCCTACGACAGGCGACGAATACGAGCAGTACTTC. This sequence encodes CASSHPTTGDEYEQYF.

This clone was counted between two and nine times. This chain joins TRBV29-1 and TRBJ2-5, with TRBD1 matching 9 bases. Germline V CDR1 and CDR2: SQVTM, ANQGSEA. V lost 7 bases to trimming and J lost 4 bases; unmatched junction nucleotides: 7. This CDR3 is built from 13 residues. In nucleotides, the CDR3 is TGCAGCGAGCTACAGGGGGCGGGAGAGACCCAGTACTTC. Its protein product is CSELQGAGETQYF. Supplemented by reference TRBV29-1 and TRBJ2-5, the full variable domain reads SAVISQKPSRDICQRGTSLTIQCQVDSQVTMMFWYRQQPGQSLTLIATANQGSEATYESGFVIDKFPISRPNLTFSTLTVSNMSPEDSSIYLCSELQGAGETQYFGPGTRLLVL.

This clone appeared a few times. The genes are TRBV15 and TRBJ2-7; D unresolved. The CDR3 is 13 amino acids. Germline V lookup: CDR1 LNHNV, CDR2 YYDKDF (reference sequence). V was clipped by 0 bases and J by 4 bases, with 7 bases between them. The CDR3 protein is CATSRDMIYEQYF. The CDR3 region has the DNA TGTGCCACCAGCAGAGATATGATTTACGAGCAGTACTTC.

This clone was found a few times. The chain joins TRBV27 to TRBJ1-5; D gene unclear. The V gene's germline CDR1 is MNHEY and CDR2 SMNVEV (reference sequence). This CDR3 has 20 residues. V was clipped by 2 bases and J by 5 bases, with 28 bases between them. The CDR3, as DNA: TGTGCCAGCAGTTTAAATGAAAAGTGGGCTGAAAAGAGGACCGATCAGCCCCAGCATTTT. Translation gives CASSLNEKWAEKRTDQPQHF.

This clone has only one observation. The rearrangement joins TRBV4-2 to TRBJ2-3; D is undetermined. Between the trimmed V and J ends, which lost 0 bases and 1 base, there was a span of 11 bases. The CDR3 is made up of 16 amino acids. Germline values: CDR1 LGHNA, CDR2 YNFKEQ. The CDR3 region is CASSQDPADRTDTQYF. DNA of the CDR3: TGTGCCAGCAGCCAAGATCCGGCGGACCGCACAGATACGCAGTATTTT.

The chain has TRBV11-2 and TRBJ2-3; TRBD2 might be the D (5 bases). Germline CDR1 is SGHAT and CDR2 is FQNNGV. The CDR3 sequence is 13 residues long. V gave up 6 bases and J gave up 5 bases, with 12 bases separating them. CDR3 sequence: CASSPTRGDTQYF. The CDR3 DNA follows: TGTGCCAGCAGTCCAACCCGGGGAGATACGCAGTATTTT.

V gene TRBV6-5 combines with J gene TRBJ2-7, with 12 positions matching TRBD2. Per germline, CDR1 MNHEY and CDR2 SVGAGI. There are 16 residues in the CDR3. Trimming cost V 4 bases and J 5 bases; bases outside gene matches: 9. CDR3 nucleotides: TGTGCCAGCAGTTCTGCTAGCGGGGGGGCCGTGAACGAGCAGTACTTC. Translating it yields CASSSASGGAVNEQYF.

This chain connects TRBV12-5 to TRBJ1-1; 8 bases are shared with TRBD1. This CDR3 is 14 amino acids long. Germline values: CDR1 LGHNT, CDR2 FRNRAP. With 6 bases clipped from V and 1 base from J, the junction kept 4 bases outside the gene matches. CDR3 sequence reads: CASGRTGPNTEAFF. In DNA form, the CDR3 reads TGTGCTAGTGGCCGGACAGGGCCGAACACTGAAGCTTTCTTT.